The 32 T cell receptor beta chains below were found in one sample sequenced in a study of radiotherapy plus CTLA-4 blockade in lung cancer (dated by TCRdb to 2016 to 2018). The library was produced with the immunoSEQ multiplex PCR assay. TCRdb took this table from immuneACCESS and kept in-frame rearrangements with V and J called. Such tables lack part of the clones; where checked against another copy, unresolved V genes explain under half of the gap, and the rest is unexplained. Within this sample are tens of thousands of clones, with less than 85% of them counted one time only. Jointly, the top ten make up 15% to 20% of the sample. The material was peripheral blood, obtained from a patient treated with radiotherapy plus ipilimumab. The receptors originated from a human donor with non-small cell lung cancer who had a complete response to radiotherapy plus ipilimumab.

This chain joins TRBV29-1 and TRBJ2-2; possibly TRBD1 for D (5 bases). The CDR3 length is 15 residues. The ends were cut back, 4 bases at V and 1 base at J, with 13 bases in the middle. The V gene's germline CDR1 is SQVTM and CDR2 ANQGSEA. CDR3 residues: CSVGRQGLNTGELFF. DNA for the CDR3: TGCAGCGTTGGACGGCAGGGCTTGAACACCGGGGAGCTGTTTTTT.

V gene TRBV2 combines with J gene TRBJ2-3, with D possibly being TRBD2 (5 bases). The CDR3 has 14 residues. The germline gives CDR1 SNHLY, CDR2 FYNNEI. V was shortened by 4 bases and J by 0 bases, with 8 bases between the two germline ends. CDR3 in amino acids: CASSVWTSTDTQYF. In nucleotides, the CDR3 is TGTGCCAGCAGTGTCTGGACTAGCACAGATACGCAGTATTTT.

V is TRBV30 and J is TRBJ2-3, with 12 bases lining up with TRBD2. The J segment lost 8 bases and the V segment lost 2 bases, leaving 5 bases of the junction unmatched. The CDR3 loop spans 14 amino acids. The germline CDR1 and CDR2 sequences are GTSNPN and SVGIG (reference sequence). The CDR3 is CAWSPSGRAATQYF. CDR3 sequence (DNA): TGTGCCTGGAGTCCTAGCGGGAGGGCCGCTACGCAGTATTTT. Combining the CDR3 with reference TRBV30 and TRBJ2-3 gives the whole variable domain SQTIHQWPATLVQPVGSPLSLECTVEGTSNPNLYWYRQAAGRGLQLLFYSVGIGQISSEVPQNLSASRPQDRQFILSSKKLLLSDSGFYLCAWSPSGRAATQYFGPGTRLTVL.

The chain combines TRBV2 with TRBJ2-2; 8 bases are shared with TRBD1. There are 13 residues in the CDR3. V was clipped by 6 bases and J by 6 bases; unmatched bases: 3. Germline V gene sequence: CDR1 SNHLY, CDR2 FYNNEI. CDR3 amino acids: CASREQGAGELFF. The CDR3 nucleotides are TGTGCCAGCAGGGAACAGGGGGCCGGGGAGCTGTTTTTT.

CDR3 coding DNA: TGTGCCAGCAGCGGACAGGGCGGTCAGAATTCACCCCTCCACTTT. Translated: CASSGQGGQNSPLHF. This rearrangement joins TRBV2 to TRBJ1-6, with TRBD1 matching 8 bases. Germline CDR1 and CDR2: SNHLY and FYNNEI. V trimming: 6 bases; J trimming: 7 bases; junction bases outside the gene matches: 8. There are 15 residues in the CDR3. The full variable domain, in which reference TRBV2 and TRBJ1-6 provide the parts outside the CDR3, is EPEVTQTPSHQVTQMGQEVILRCVPISNHLYFYWYRQILGQKVEFLVSFYNNEISEKSEIFDDQFSVERPDGSNFTLKIRSTKLEDSAMYFCASSGQGGQNSPLHFGNGTRLTVT.

This chain connects TRBV5-1 to TRBJ2-1, with 12 bases identical to TRBD2. The CDR3 length is 16 residues. Germline assignment: CDR1 SGHRS and CDR2 YFSETQ. Losses at the gene ends were 4 bases for V and 6 bases for J; bases not matched to a gene: 8. CDR3 amino acids: CASSRPTSGRGNEQFF. CDR3 sequence (DNA): TGCGCCAGCAGCCGCCCGACTAGCGGGAGAGGCAATGAGCAGTTCTTC.

The J gene is TRBJ2-5, the V gene TRBV30; 10 positions match TRBD2. Germline-derived CDR1 and CDR2 are GTSNPN and SVGIG (reference sequence). The length of the CDR3 is 15 residues. The trim removed 0 bases at V and 0 bases at J, leaving 1 base unmatched. The CDR3 region is CAWSVLAGHQETQYF. For the CDR3, the DNA is TGTGCCTGGAGTGTACTAGCGGGACACCAAGAGACCCAGTACTTC.

Many counts were recorded for this clone. CDR3 sequence reads: CASSLGESFSGNTIYF. CDR3 in DNA: TGCGCCAGCAGCTTGGGGGAGTCCTTCTCTGGAAACACCATATATTTT. V and J are TRBV5-1 and TRBJ1-3; no reliable D call. V gave up 0 bases and J gave up 0 bases, with 10 bases separating them. The germline CDR1 and CDR2 sequences are SGHRS and YFSETQ. This CDR3 comprises 16 residues.

The gene calls are TRBV4-3 and TRBJ1-5, with 7 bases matching TRBD1. After removal of 1 base from V and 3 bases from J, the junction contained 3 bases not matched to a gene. Germline CDR1 is LGHNA and CDR2 is YSLEER. This CDR3 has 15 residues. The CDR3 reads CASSQGDSNNQPQHF. The CDR3 DNA sequence: TGCGCCAGCAGCCAAGGGGACAGCAACAATCAGCCCCAGCATTTT.

Comments on this clone: An end of the junction differs from the germline gene, which may be a read error. J is TRBJ2-5 and V is TRBV19; TRBD1 matches 7 bases. The CDR3 is 15 residues long. The germline V gene has CDR1 LNHDA and CDR2 SQIVND (reference sequence). The DNA for the CDR3 is TGTGCCAGTACCGGACTCCAGCCAGGGGGAGAGGCCCAGTACTTC. Translation: CASTGLQPGGEAQYF.

V and J are TRBV7-9 and TRBJ2-1; 10 bases fit TRBD2. Germline V CDR1 and CDR2: SEHNR, FQNEAQ (reference sequence). V lost 1 base, J lost 6 bases, and 3 bases stayed unmatched. This CDR3 has 15 amino acids. CDR3 amino acids: CASSLVSGGANEQFF. The CDR3, as DNA: TGTGCCAGCAGCTTAGTAAGCGGGGGGGCCAATGAGCAGTTCTTC.

The chain employs TRBV4-3 and TRBJ2-3, with 9 nucleotides matching TRBD1. The CDR3 runs 16 residues. The germline V gene encodes CDR1 LGHNA and CDR2 YSLEER. The V gene end was trimmed by 1 base and the J gene end by 5 bases; junction bases not matched to a gene: 7. Here the CDR3 DNA reads TGCGCCAGCAGCCAAGGCGGACAGGGGAAGGGAGATACGCAGTATTTT. It is translated as CASSQGGQGKGDTQYF.

This sequence joins TRBV5-6 and TRBJ2-7; 9 bases map to TRBD2. The germline CDR1 and CDR2 sequences are SGHDT and YYEEEE. After removal of 1 base from V and 0 bases from J, the junction contained 5 bases not matched to a gene. The CDR3 is 16 amino acids. CDR3 protein: CASSLNSGGLSYEQYF. Written as DNA, the CDR3 is TGTGCCAGCAGCTTGAACAGCGGGGGGCTCTCCTACGAGCAGTACTTC.

The chain couples TRBV28 to TRBJ1-6; maybe TRBD1 (5 bases). Looked up from germline, CDR1 is MDHEN and CDR2 is SYDVKM. This CDR3 has 13 amino acids. Deletions cut 8 bases from V and 9 bases from J, with 14 bases between. Here the CDR3 reads CASFRQGTSPLHF. CDR3 nucleotide sequence: TGTGCCAGCTTCAGGCAGGGAACTTCACCCCTCCACTTT. Using reference TRBV28 and TRBJ1-6 for the parts outside the CDR3, the full variable domain is DVKVTQSSRYLVKRTGEKVFLECVQDMDHENMFWYRQDPGLGLRLIYFSYDVKMKEKGDIPEGYSVSREKKERFSLILESASTNQTSMYLCASFRQGTSPLHFGNGTRLTVT.

The sample holds a few counts of this clone. This chain connects TRBV11-2 to TRBJ1-3; D is ambiguous. The V gene lost 1 base and the J gene lost 4 bases, with 23 bases spanning the gap. Germline values: CDR1 SGHAT, CDR2 FQNNGV. The CDR3 is 19 amino acids. CDR3: CASSLVDPVGRRRGNTIYF. The DNA of the CDR3 is TGTGCCAGCAGCTTAGTCGACCCCGTTGGGCGTCGTAGAGGAAACACCATATATTTT. Combining the CDR3 with reference TRBV11-2 and TRBJ1-3 gives the whole variable domain EAGVAQSPRYKIIEKRQSVAFWCNPISGHATLYWYQQILGQGPKLLIQFQNNGVVDDSQLPKDRFSAERLKGVDSTLKIQPAKLEDSAVYLCASSLVDPVGRRRGNTIYFGEGSWLTVV.

This chain links TRBV11-2 with TRBJ2-7, with D perhaps being TRBD1 or TRBD2 (7 bases each). Germline V gene data show CDR1 as SGHAT and CDR2 as FQNNGV. The CDR3 loop spans 14 amino acids. Trimming stripped 5 bases from V and 3 bases from J, with 14 bases between. This CDR3 reads CASSLGRGRYEQYV. CDR3 coding DNA: TGTGCCAGCAGCCTAGGGAGGGGGCGCTACGAGCAGTACGTC.

CDR3 region: CASSSGGYEQYF. The CDR3 region has the DNA TGTGCCAGCAGTTCGGGGGGCTACGAGCAGTACTTC. J is TRBJ2-7 and V is TRBV27; 7 positions agree with TRBD2. CDR1 and CDR2 (germline): MNHEY, SMNVEV (reference sequence). The CDR3 consists of 12 residues. V lost 4 bases to trimming and J lost 3 bases; unmatched junction nucleotides: 0.

The chain recombines TRBV11-2 with TRBJ1-1; D remains unclear. The ends were cut back, 5 bases at V and 0 bases at J, with 10 bases in the middle. Germline lookup yields CDR1 SGHAT and CDR2 FQNNGV. This CDR3 has 14 amino acids. The CDR3 DNA sequence: TGTGCCAGCAGCCCCTCGTCGGTGAACACTGAAGCTTTCTTT. Translation: CASSPSSVNTEAFF.

This clone showed up just once. The rearrangement uses TRBV15 and TRBJ2-1; 9 bases fit TRBD2. Germline values: CDR1 LNHNV, CDR2 YYDKDF (reference sequence). The CDR3 extends over 17 amino acids. The V segment lost 0 bases and the J segment 4 bases; nucleotides outside the gene matches: 7. The CDR3 region is CATSREASGDLYNEQFF. The CDR3 DNA reads as TGTGCCACCAGCAGAGAGGCTAGCGGGGACCTATACAATGAGCAGTTCTTC.

This clone was detected only a few times. The chain combines TRBV7-9 with TRBJ2-3; a possible D gene is TRBD2 (5 bases). This CDR3 contains 15 residues. Germline CDR1 reads SEHNR; CDR2 reads FQNEAQ (reference sequence). The ends were cut back, 3 bases at V and 5 bases at J, with 15 bases in the middle. The CDR3 region has the DNA TGTGCCAGCAGCTTCACTGCTAGCTTAAGAGATACGCAGTATTTT. Protein product: CASSFTASLRDTQYF.

This clone was seen only a few times. The chain carries TRBV7-2 and TRBJ2-5, with 11 nucleotides matching TRBD1. The germline gives CDR1 SGHTA, CDR2 FQGNSA. This CDR3 comprises 18 residues. J lost 2 bases, V lost 5 bases, and 13 bases had no gene match. Here the CDR3 reads CASSSPGTGGFAQETQYF. DNA of the CDR3: TGTGCCAGCAGCAGCCCCGGGACAGGGGGTTTCGCACAAGAGACCCAGTACTTC.

The V gene is TRBV12-5, the J gene TRBJ2-7; 7 nucleotides agree with TRBD1. J gave up 3 bases and V 5 bases, and 4 bases lay outside the gene matches. CDR1 is LGHNT and CDR2 is FRNRAP in the germline V gene. This CDR3 is built from 13 residues. The CDR3 region has the DNA TGTGCTAGTGGTCCCGACAGGGACTACGAGCAGTACTTC. This encodes CASGPDRDYEQYF.

The J gene is TRBJ2-7, the V gene TRBV7-2, with 8 bases identical to TRBD2. Trimming at V came to 4 bases and at J to 6 bases, leaving 8 bases not matched to a gene. This CDR3 is built from 14 residues. CDR1 SGHTA and CDR2 FQGNSA come from the germline V gene. The CDR3 DNA follows: TGTGCCAGCAGCTCCCGTTCGGGGGGGCTCGAGCAGTACTTC. Encoded protein: CASSSRSGGLEQYF.

This rearrangement joins TRBV9 to TRBJ1-2; the match to TRBD1 covers 7 bases. The J segment lost 4 bases and the V segment lost 3 bases, leaving 6 bases of the junction unmatched. Looked up from germline, CDR1 is SGDLS and CDR2 is YYNGEE. The CDR3 has 14 amino acids. CDR3 DNA sequence: TGTGCCAGCAGCGCTGCACAGGGGACCTATGGCTACACCTTC. It encodes CASSAAQGTYGYTF.

V gene TRBV18 combines with J gene TRBJ2-1; possible D gene TRBD2, 6 bases. Trimming stripped 1 base from V and 0 bases from J, with 7 bases between. Germline assignment: CDR1 KGHSH and CDR2 LQKENI. This CDR3 region has 15 residues. This CDR3 is CASSPLGGSYNEQFF. CDR3 nucleotides: TGTGCCAGCTCACCACTGGGGGGCTCCTACAATGAGCAGTTCTTC. The whole variable domain, filled in from reference TRBV18 and TRBJ2-1, reads NAGVMQNPRHLVRRRGQEARLRCSPMKGHSHVYWYRQLPEEGLKFMVYLQKENIIDESGMPKERFSAEFPKEGPSILRIQQVVRGDSAAYFCASSPLGGSYNEQFFGPGTRLTVL.

The chain links TRBV19 to TRBJ2-1; D is perhaps TRBD1 (6 bases). This CDR3 spans 14 amino acids. Germline lookup yields CDR1 LNHDA and CDR2 SQIVND (reference sequence). V shed 6 bases and J shed 0 bases, with 9 bases lying between them. CDR3 amino acids: CASRPGASYNEQFF. The DNA for the CDR3 is TGTGCCAGTAGACCAGGGGCCTCCTACAATGAGCAGTTCTTC. Together with reference TRBV19 and TRBJ2-1, the CDR3 gives the full variable domain: DGGITQSPKYLFRKEGQNVTLSCEQNLNHDAMYWYRQDPGQGLRLIYYSQIVNDFQKGDIAEGYSVSREKKESFPLTVTSAQKNPTAFYLCASRPGASYNEQFFGPGTRLTVL.

The V gene is TRBV5-4, the J gene TRBJ2-7; 14 nucleotides agree with TRBD2. The CDR3 contains 15 residues. V shed 5 bases and J 3 bases; nucleotides not matched to a gene: 4. CDR1 SGHNT and CDR2 YYREEE come from the germline V gene (reference sequence). The CDR3 reads CASSSGTSGGYEQYV. CDR3 sequence (DNA): TGTGCCAGCAGTTCCGGGACTAGCGGGGGCTACGAGCAGTACGTC.

The chain recombines TRBV7-6 with TRBJ2-1, with TRBD2 as a possible D gene (5 bases). Germline values: CDR1 SGHVS, CDR2 FNYEAQ. CDR3 length: 15 residues. Trimming removed 1 base at V and 4 bases at J, with 11 bases between. The CDR3 spells CASSLDPGIYNEQFF. CDR3 coding DNA: TGTGCCAGCAGCTTAGATCCGGGGATATACAATGAGCAGTTCTTC.

V gene TRBV9 combines with J gene TRBJ1-2; D is unclear. Germline V gene lookup returns CDR1 SGDLS and CDR2 YYNGEE. The CDR3 length is 12 residues. V was trimmed by 0 bases and J by 8 bases, leaving 8 bases between them. The CDR3 protein is CASSVEAAGYTF. The DNA of the CDR3 is TGTGCCAGCAGCGTAGAAGCGGCCGGCTACACCTTC.

This clone has only a few counts. The V gene is TRBV10-3, the J gene TRBJ1-1, with D perhaps TRBD1 (5 bases). Per germline, CDR1 ENHRY and CDR2 SYGVKD. There are 14 residues in the CDR3. V lost 4 bases and J 0 bases, leaving 9 bases between the germline ends. The CDR3, as DNA: TGTGCCATCAGTGTGGCAGGGATGAACACTGAAGCTTTCTTT. Its translation: CAISVAGMNTEAFF.

This clone was found once. The V gene is TRBV6-6, the J gene TRBJ2-2; no clear D. Germline V CDR1 and CDR2: MNHNY, SVGAGI (reference sequence). V was clipped by 7 bases and J by 7 bases, with 16 bases between them. CDR3 length equals 14 residues. CDR3 sequence reads: CASKNIPPIGELFF. The CDR3 DNA is TGTGCCAGCAAAAACATCCCCCCAATCGGGGAGCTGTTTTTT.

This clone was observed a few times. V gene TRBV20-1 combines with J gene TRBJ2-3; 7 nucleotides align to TRBD2. Per germline, CDR1 DFQATT and CDR2 SNEGSKA (reference sequence). This CDR3 is built from 11 residues. The ends lost 6 bases at V and 10 bases at J; junction bases unmatched: 7. The CDR3 loop is CSAPVLAAQYF. CDR3 DNA sequence: TGCAGTGCACCCGTTCTAGCGGCGCAGTATTTT.